This TCR beta chain was retrieved from a study of blood T cell repertoires in COVID-19. The data were produced by immunoSEQ multiplex PCR, yet TCRdb's version contains in-frame clones alone and is incomplete. This sample has roughly 250,000 clones, with roughly 83% found just once. V lost 7 bases to trimming and J lost 0 bases, with 12 bases between them. CDR3 size: 14 residues. Germline V lookup: CDR1 MNHEY, CDR2 SMNVEV (reference sequence). The specimen was PBMCs or T cells enriched from blood (not recorded which). The source of this sequence is a woman aged 45 to 65 who had recovered from COVID-19. The V and J genes are TRBV27 and TRBJ1-2; D is uncertain. The CDR3, as DNA: TGTGCCAGCACAAGTGTCGGGACTAACTATGGCTACACCTTC. As protein: CASTSVGTNYGYTF.